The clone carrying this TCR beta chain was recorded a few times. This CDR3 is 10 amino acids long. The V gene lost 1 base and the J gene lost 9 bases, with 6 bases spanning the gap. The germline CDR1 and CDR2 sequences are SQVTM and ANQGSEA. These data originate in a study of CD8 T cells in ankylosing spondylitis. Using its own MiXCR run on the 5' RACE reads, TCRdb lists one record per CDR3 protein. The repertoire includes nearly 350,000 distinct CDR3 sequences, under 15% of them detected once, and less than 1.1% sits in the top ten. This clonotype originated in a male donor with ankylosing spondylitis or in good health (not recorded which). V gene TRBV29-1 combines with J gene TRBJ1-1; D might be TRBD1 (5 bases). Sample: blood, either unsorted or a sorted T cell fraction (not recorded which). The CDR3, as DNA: TGCAGCGTTGAAGGGGGCAAAGCTTTCTTT. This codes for CSVEGGKAFF.